Below, 25 T cell receptor beta chains from the same sample are listed, as sequenced in a study of blood T cell repertoires in COVID-19 (dated by TCRdb to 2018 to 2020). The library was built by means of the immunoSEQ multiplex PCR assay. The source is immuneACCESS, and TCRdb retained only in-frame sequences with V and J called. Part of the clones is not carried over; for the studies checked, unresolved V genes explain less than half of this, and the remainder is unexplained. The sample records about 30,000 clones, roughly 88% of which are singletons. The biggest ten clones account for under 30% of the sample. Sequenced sample: peripheral blood. The receptors stem from a human donor in a cohort sampled during active COVID-19.

The CDR3 loop is CASSLAGGNYEQYF. DNA of the CDR3: TGTGCCAGCAGTCTAGCGGGGGGCAACTACGAGCAGTACTTC. The chain carries TRBV6-5 and TRBJ2-7, with 11 bases fitting TRBD2. This CDR3 comprises 14 residues. Germline CDR1 MNHEY, CDR2 SVGAGI. The J segment lost 3 bases and the V segment lost 5 bases, leaving 3 bases of the junction unmatched.

In DNA form, the CDR3 reads TGTGCCAGCAGGGACAAGAACTATGGCTACACCTTC. It codes for CASRDKNYGYTF. This chain connects TRBV6-5 to TRBJ1-2; the D gene is possibly TRBD1 (5 bases). CDR1 is MNHEY, CDR2 SVGAGI, per germline. The CDR3 has 12 residues. The V gene lost 6 bases and the J gene lost 2 bases, with 7 bases spanning the gap.

This clone came up once. This rearrangement joins TRBV3-1 (or the pseudogene TRBV3-2) to TRBJ1-1, with D possibly being TRBD1 (6 bases). V was clipped by 4 bases and J by 2 bases, with 14 bases between them. The V gene's germline CDR1 is LGHDT and CDR2 YNNKEL (reference sequence). The CDR3 extends over 15 amino acids. DNA for the CDR3: TGTGCCAGCAGCCGCAGTGGACAGTTTAACACTGAAGCTTTCTTT. It codes for CASSRSGQFNTEAFF.

This clone occurred once. V is TRBV27 and J is TRBJ1-1; D might be TRBD1 (6 bases). The CDR3 covers 14 residues. CDR1 MNHEY and CDR2 SMNVEV come from the germline V gene (reference sequence). V was shortened by 6 bases and J by 0 bases, with 11 bases between the two germline ends. DNA of the CDR3: TGTGCCAGCAGCTTGACAGGCCTGAACACTGAAGCTTTCTTT. This gives the protein CASSLTGLNTEAFF.

This clone occurred once. V gene TRBV5-1 combines with J gene TRBJ2-2; 10 nucleotides match TRBD2. The germline gives CDR1 SGHRS, CDR2 YFSETQ. The CDR3 runs 16 residues. V lost 0 bases, J lost 4 bases, and 3 bases stayed unmatched. The CDR3 DNA sequence: TGCGCCAGCAGCTTGGTAGCGGGGGGACCCACCGGGGAGCTGTTTTTT. As protein: CASSLVAGGPTGELFF.

The chain employs TRBV2 and TRBJ2-2; 8 bases map to TRBD2. V lost 7 bases to trimming and J lost 8 bases; unmatched junction nucleotides: 15. CDR1 SNHLY and CDR2 FYNNEI come from the germline V gene. The CDR3 has 16 residues. The CDR3 DNA follows: TGTGCCAGCAAAGAAGGGAGTAGCGGGGTAGGAGGGGAGCTGTTTTTT. Encoded protein: CASKEGSSGVGGELFF.

The chain has TRBV6-6 and TRBJ1-1, with 10 bases fitting TRBD1. The CDR3 length is 15 residues. Unmatched junction bases numbered 9, after V lost 6 bases and J lost 5 bases. Looked up from germline, CDR1 is MNHNY and CDR2 is SVGAGI (reference sequence). CDR3 region: CASRGDRGSKTEAFF. The CDR3 region has the DNA TGTGCCAGCAGGGGGGACAGGGGTTCGAAGACTGAAGCTTTCTTT.

A remark on this clone: At one end the junction does not follow the germline gene, possibly because of a read error. The chain recombines TRBV6-5 with TRBJ2-4, with D maybe TRBD1 (6 bases). Per the germline V gene, CDR1 is MNHEY and CDR2 is SVGAGI. The CDR3 covers 16 residues. In DNA form, the CDR3 reads TGTGCCAGCAGTAACTCACTTCCGGGACAAAAAAACATTCAGTACTTC. This encodes CASSNSLPGQKNIQYF.

The chain combines TRBV5-4 with TRBJ2-5; 10 bases are shared with TRBD1. The V and J ends lost 4 bases and 5 bases, in that order; junction bases with no gene match: 5. This CDR3 has 14 residues. Germline-derived CDR1 and CDR2 are SGHNT and YYREEE (reference sequence). The CDR3 reads CASSPEDRGETQYF. The CDR3 nucleotides read TGTGCCAGCAGCCCGGAGGACAGGGGGGAGACCCAGTACTTC.

As for this clone: Other DNA variants within this sample encode the same CDR3. The chain employs TRBV13 and TRBJ2-7; TRBD1 is a possible D gene (6 bases). Germline assignment: CDR1 PRHDT and CDR2 FYEKMQ (reference sequence). This CDR3 has 16 residues. Trimming removed 5 bases at V and 0 bases at J, with 17 bases between. For the CDR3, the DNA is TGTGCCAGCAGCAAGACGGGACATTTTTTCTCCTACGAGCAGTACTTC. This sequence encodes CASSKTGHFFSYEQYF.

The chain links TRBV5-1 to TRBJ2-7, with a weak D call TRBD2 (6 bases). This CDR3 spans 16 amino acids. Germline V gives CDR1 SGHRS, CDR2 YFSETQ. Trimming took 1 base from V and 1 from J, leaving 15 bases between them. The CDR3 loop is CASSLSPGGVSYEQYF. CDR3 bases: TGCGCCAGCAGCTTGAGTCCCGGGGGAGTATCCTACGAGCAGTACTTC.

The chain is built from TRBV5-1 and TRBJ2-6; 9 nucleotides line up with TRBD1. CDR3 length: 17 residues. Germline V gene sequence: CDR1 SGHRS, CDR2 YFSETQ. J lost 0 bases, V lost 1 base, and 2 bases had no gene match. The CDR3 reads CASSLRQGDSGANVLTF. CDR3 coding DNA: TGCGCCAGCAGCTTGAGACAGGGGGACTCTGGGGCCAACGTCCTGACTTTC.

The gene calls are TRBV7-9 and TRBJ1-2; the D is unclear. The CDR3 has 12 amino acids. Germline assignment: CDR1 SEHNR and CDR2 FQNEAQ (reference sequence). V dropped 1 base and J dropped 7 bases, with 7 bases sitting between them. The CDR3 here is CASSLGEGGYTF. CDR3 DNA: TGTGCCAGCAGCTTAGGAGAGGGTGGCTACACCTTC.

The CDR3 spells CASSQESRNYEQYF. CDR3 sequence (DNA): TGTGCCAGCAGCCAAGAGAGTCGTAATTACGAGCAGTACTTC. The V and J genes are TRBV3-1 (or the pseudogene TRBV3-2) and TRBJ2-7; D gene uncertain. Germline CDR1 is LGHDT and CDR2 is YNNKEL (reference sequence). This CDR3 contains 14 residues. Deletions cut 0 bases from V and 4 bases from J, with 10 bases between.

A remark on this clone: Other DNA variants within this sample encode the same CDR3. The chain recombines TRBV5-1 with TRBJ1-6; D not resolved. The CDR3 has 18 amino acids. V lost 1 base and J lost 6, with 20 bases in between. Germline V gives CDR1 SGHRS, CDR2 YFSETQ. CDR3 DNA: TGCGCCAGCAGCTTGTCCCCGGGGAGGGTCGCCGGTAATTCACCCCTCCACTTT. Amino acid sequence: CASSLSPGRVAGNSPLHF.

The V call is TRBV6-6, the J call TRBJ2-3; a weak D match, TRBD2 (7 bases). The CDR3 runs to 14 residues. Per the germline V gene, CDR1 is MNHNY and CDR2 is SVGAGI (reference sequence). V lost 7 bases and J lost 2, with 13 bases in between. The CDR3 is CASTSGGHTDTQYF. The CDR3 nucleotides are TGTGCCAGCACCTCGGGGGGCCACACAGATACGCAGTATTTT.

V gene TRBV5-5 combines with J gene TRBJ2-7; 7 bases line up with TRBD1. CDR1 SGHKS and CDR2 YYEKEE come from the germline V gene (reference sequence). Unmatched junction bases numbered 7, after V lost 3 bases and J lost 4 bases. The CDR3 consists of 14 residues. CDR3 sequence: CASSSNRGRYEQYF. CDR3 nucleotide sequence: TGTGCCAGCAGCTCCAACAGGGGTCGGTACGAGCAGTACTTC.

The genes are TRBV7-9 and TRBJ1-1; TRBD1 is a possible D gene (5 bases). The CDR3 is 13 residues long. Germline CDR1 SEHNR, CDR2 FQNEAQ (reference sequence). V shed 5 bases and J shed 12 bases, with 19 bases lying between them. The chain's CDR3 is CASSPGRGVSTFF. CDR3 nucleotides: TGTGCCAGCAGCCCGGGGCGGGGGGTGTCAACTTTCTTT.

The J gene is TRBJ1-4, the V gene TRBV6-6, with unresolved D. The CDR3 covers 11 residues. Germline loops: CDR1 MNHNY, CDR2 SVGAGI (reference sequence). V was cut by 9 bases and J by 8 bases, with 10 bases left in between. CDR3 residues: CASGRGEKLFF. The CDR3 coding sequence is TGTGCCAGTGGGAGAGGCGAAAAACTGTTTTTT.

V usage is TRBV5-1 and J usage is TRBJ1-6, with 7 bases that match TRBD1. This CDR3 has 14 amino acids. Germline lookup yields CDR1 SGHRS and CDR2 YFSETQ. V lost 4 bases, J lost 9 bases, and 7 bases stayed unmatched. In DNA, the CDR3 is TGCGCCAGCAGCCCTCAGGGACAGACTTCACCCCTCCACTTT. Protein product: CASSPQGQTSPLHF.

CDR3 bases: TGTGCCAGCAGCCAAGATACCTCCCGGGGGGCGGGCGGCTACACCTTC. Translation: CASSQDTSRGAGGYTF. This chain uses TRBV4-2 with TRBJ1-2; TRBD1 is a possible D gene (6 bases). The germline gives CDR1 LGHNA, CDR2 YNFKEQ. The V and J ends lost 0 bases and 8 bases respectively, with 19 bases between them. The CDR3 totals 16 residues.

The rearrangement links TRBV30 to TRBJ1-2, with D unclear. The V end was cut by 0 bases, the J end by 1 base, with 6 bases between. The CDR3 runs 13 residues. Germline loops: CDR1 GTSNPN, CDR2 SVGIG (reference sequence). The CDR3 nucleotides are TGTGCCTGGAGTGTCCAGGTTAACTATGGCTACACCTTC. Translating gives CAWSVQVNYGYTF.

This clone was seen a few times. The chain carries TRBV11-2 and TRBJ2-1; D is ambiguous. With 3 bases removed from V and 3 bases from J, the gap between germline ends came to 9 bases. This CDR3 has 14 residues. In germline, CDR1 is SGHAT, CDR2 FQNNGV. The CDR3 here is CASSFNRRYNEQFF. DNA of the CDR3: TGTGCCAGCAGCTTTAACAGACGCTACAATGAGCAGTTCTTC.

The chain joins TRBV5-1 to TRBJ2-5, with 10 bases lining up with TRBD2. Germline CDR1 is SGHRS and CDR2 is YFSETQ. Trimming cost V 3 bases and J 4 bases; bases outside gene matches: 6. The CDR3 extends over 15 amino acids. The CDR3 nucleotides read TGCGCCAGCAGCTACCAGCGGGGGGGTACAGAGACCCAGTACTTC. Protein sequence: CASSYQRGGTETQYF.

This sequence joins TRBV11-3 and TRBJ2-7; possibly TRBD2 for D (5 bases). The CDR3 has 13 residues. Germline V gene lookup returns CDR1 SGHNT and CDR2 YENEEA. The ends were cut back, 5 bases at V and 6 bases at J, with 14 bases in the middle. The CDR3: CASSPTIGGEQYF. The CDR3 nucleotides are TGTGCCAGCAGCCCGACCATAGGAGGCGAGCAGTACTTC.